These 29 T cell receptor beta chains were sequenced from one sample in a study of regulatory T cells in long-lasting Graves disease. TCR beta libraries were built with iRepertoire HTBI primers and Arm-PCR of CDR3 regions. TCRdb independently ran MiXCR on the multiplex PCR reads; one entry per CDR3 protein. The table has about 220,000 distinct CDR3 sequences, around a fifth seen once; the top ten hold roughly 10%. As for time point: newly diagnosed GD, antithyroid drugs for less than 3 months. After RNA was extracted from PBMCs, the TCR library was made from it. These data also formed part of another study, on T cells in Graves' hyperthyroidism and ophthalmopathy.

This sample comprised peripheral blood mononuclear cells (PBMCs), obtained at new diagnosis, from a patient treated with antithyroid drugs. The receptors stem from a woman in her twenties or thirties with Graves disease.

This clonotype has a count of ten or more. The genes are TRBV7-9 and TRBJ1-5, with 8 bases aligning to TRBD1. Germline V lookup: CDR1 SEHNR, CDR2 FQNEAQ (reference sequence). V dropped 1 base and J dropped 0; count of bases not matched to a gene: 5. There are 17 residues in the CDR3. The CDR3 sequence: CASSLGVDRGSNQPQHF. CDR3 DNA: TGTGCCAGCAGCTTAGGGGTAGACAGGGGTAGCAATCAGCCCCAGCATTTT.

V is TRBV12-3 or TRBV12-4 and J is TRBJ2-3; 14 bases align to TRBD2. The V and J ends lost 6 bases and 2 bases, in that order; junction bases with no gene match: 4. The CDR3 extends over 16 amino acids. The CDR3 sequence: CASRPTSGGVTDTQYF. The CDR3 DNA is TGTGCCAGCAGACCGACTAGCGGGGGGGTCACAGATACGCAGTATTTT.

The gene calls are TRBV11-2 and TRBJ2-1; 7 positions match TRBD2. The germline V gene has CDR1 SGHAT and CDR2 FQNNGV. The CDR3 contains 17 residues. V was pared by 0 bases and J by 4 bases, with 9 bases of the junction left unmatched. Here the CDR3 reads CASSLDLGGSGYNEQFF. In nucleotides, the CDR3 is TGTGCCAGCAGCTTAGATCTTGGCGGGAGTGGGTACAATGAGCAGTTCTTC.

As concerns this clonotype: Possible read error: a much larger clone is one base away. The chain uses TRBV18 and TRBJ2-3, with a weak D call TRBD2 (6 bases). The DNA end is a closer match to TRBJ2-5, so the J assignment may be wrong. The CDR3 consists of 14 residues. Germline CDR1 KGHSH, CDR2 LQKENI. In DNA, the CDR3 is TGTGCCAGCTCACCACCGGAGGGTCCAGAGACCCAGTACTTC. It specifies CASSPPEGPETQYF.

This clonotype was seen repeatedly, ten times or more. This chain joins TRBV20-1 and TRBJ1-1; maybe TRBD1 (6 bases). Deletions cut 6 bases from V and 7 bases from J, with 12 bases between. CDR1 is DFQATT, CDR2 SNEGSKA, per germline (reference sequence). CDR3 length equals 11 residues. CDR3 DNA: TGCAGTGCCCCGGGGGGCGGTGAAGCTTTCTTT. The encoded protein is CSAPGGGEAFF.

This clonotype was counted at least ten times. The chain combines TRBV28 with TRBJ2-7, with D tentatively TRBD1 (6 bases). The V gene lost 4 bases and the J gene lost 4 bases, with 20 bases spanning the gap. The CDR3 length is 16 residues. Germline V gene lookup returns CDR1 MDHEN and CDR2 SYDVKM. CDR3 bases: TGTGCCAGCAGTTCAGCCGGGACAAACGGCGGATACGAGCAGTACTTC. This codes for CASSSAGTNGGYEQYF.

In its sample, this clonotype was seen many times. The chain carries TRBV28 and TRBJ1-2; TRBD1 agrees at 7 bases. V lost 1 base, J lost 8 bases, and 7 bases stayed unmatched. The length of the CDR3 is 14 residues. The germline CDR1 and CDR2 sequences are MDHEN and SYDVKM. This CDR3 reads CASSLSSYRGGYTF. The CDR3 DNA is TGTGCCAGCAGTTTATCCTCTTACAGGGGAGGCTACACCTTC.

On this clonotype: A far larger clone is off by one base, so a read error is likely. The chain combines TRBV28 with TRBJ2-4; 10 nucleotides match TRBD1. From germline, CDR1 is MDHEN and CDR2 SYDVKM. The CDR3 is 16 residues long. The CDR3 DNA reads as TGTGCCACCTTACCTTGGGGGACAGGGGTAAACAATGAGCAGTCCTTC. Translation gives CATLPWGTGVNNEQSF.

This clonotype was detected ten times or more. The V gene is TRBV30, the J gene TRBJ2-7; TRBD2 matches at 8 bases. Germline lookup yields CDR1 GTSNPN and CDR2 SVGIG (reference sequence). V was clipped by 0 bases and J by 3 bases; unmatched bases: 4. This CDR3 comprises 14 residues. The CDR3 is CAWSVGGDLYEQYF. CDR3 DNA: TGTGCCTGGAGTGTCGGGGGGGACCTCTACGAGCAGTACTTC.

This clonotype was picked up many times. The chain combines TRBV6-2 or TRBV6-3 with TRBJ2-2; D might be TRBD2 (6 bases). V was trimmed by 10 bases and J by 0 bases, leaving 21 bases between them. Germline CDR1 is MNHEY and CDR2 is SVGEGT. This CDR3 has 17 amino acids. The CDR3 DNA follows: TGTGCCACACAAGCAGGGAGGCAGCGAACGAACACCGGGGAGCTGTTTTTT. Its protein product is CATQAGRQRTNTGELFF.

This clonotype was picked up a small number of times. This CDR3 reads CASSRYRESSYEQYF. CDR3 coding DNA: TGTGCCAGTAGCCGTTACAGGGAGAGCTCCTACGAGCAGTACTTC. The chain links TRBV19 to TRBJ2-7; D possibly corresponds to TRBD1 (6 bases). V was pared by 6 bases and J by 0 bases, with 15 bases between. Germline V lookup: CDR1 LNHDA, CDR2 SQIVND (reference sequence). The CDR3 is 15 amino acids. The variable domain in full, completed from reference TRBV19 and TRBJ2-7, reads DGGITQSPKYLFRKEGQNVTLSCEQNLNHDAMYWYRQDPGQGLRLIYYSQIVNDFQKGDIAEGYSVSREKKESFPLTVTSAQKNPTAFYLCASSRYRESSYEQYFGPGTRLTVT.

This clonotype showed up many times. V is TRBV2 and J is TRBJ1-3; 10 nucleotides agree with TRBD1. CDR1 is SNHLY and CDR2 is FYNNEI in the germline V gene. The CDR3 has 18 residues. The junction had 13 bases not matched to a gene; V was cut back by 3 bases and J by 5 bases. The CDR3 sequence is CASSDSPNRQGARNTIYF. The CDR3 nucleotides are TGTGCCAGCAGTGATTCCCCCAATAGACAGGGGGCCCGAAACACCATATATTTT.

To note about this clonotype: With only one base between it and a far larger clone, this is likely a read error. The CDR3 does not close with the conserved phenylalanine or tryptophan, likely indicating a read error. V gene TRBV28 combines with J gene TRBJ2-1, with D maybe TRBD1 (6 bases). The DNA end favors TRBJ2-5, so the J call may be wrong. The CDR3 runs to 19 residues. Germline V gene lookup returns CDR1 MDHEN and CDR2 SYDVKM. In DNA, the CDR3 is TGTGCCAGCACCCAAATGGTGCTGGGGGCGCCGGTTGACCAAGAGACCCAGTACCTC. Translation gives CASTQMVLGAPVDQETQYL.

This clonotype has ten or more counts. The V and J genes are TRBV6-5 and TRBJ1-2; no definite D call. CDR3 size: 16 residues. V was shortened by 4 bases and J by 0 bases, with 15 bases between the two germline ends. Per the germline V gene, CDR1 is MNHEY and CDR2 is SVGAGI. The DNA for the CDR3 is TGTGCCAGCAGTTCGGGATCTCGTAAAGCTAACTATGGCTACACCTTC. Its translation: CASSSGSRKANYGYTF.

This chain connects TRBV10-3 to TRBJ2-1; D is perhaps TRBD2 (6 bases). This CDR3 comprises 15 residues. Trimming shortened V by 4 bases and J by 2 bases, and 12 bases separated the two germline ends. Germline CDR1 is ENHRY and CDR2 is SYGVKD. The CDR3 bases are TGTGCCATCAGTGCCTTGGAGGGGACCTACAATGAGCAGTTCTTC. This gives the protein CAISALEGTYNEQFF.

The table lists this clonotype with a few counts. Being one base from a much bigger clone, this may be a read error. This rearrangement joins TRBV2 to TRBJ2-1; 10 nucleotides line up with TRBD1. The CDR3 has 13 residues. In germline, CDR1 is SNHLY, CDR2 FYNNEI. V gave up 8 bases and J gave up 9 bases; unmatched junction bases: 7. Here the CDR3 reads CASGGTGVGEQFF. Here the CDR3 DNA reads TGTGCCAGCGGTGGGACAGGGGTCGGTGAGCAGTTCTTC. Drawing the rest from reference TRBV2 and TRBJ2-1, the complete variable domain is EPEVTQTPSHQVTQMGQEVILRCVPISNHLYFYWYRQILGQKVEFLVSFYNNEISEKSEIFDDQFSVERPDGSNFTLKIRSTKLEDSAMYFCASGGTGVGEQFFGPGTRLTVL.

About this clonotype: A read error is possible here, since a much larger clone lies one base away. CDR3 sequence (DNA): TGTGCCAGCAGCTTGTCGCGTAGCGGGAGAAGGGGGCGGGGCAATGAGCAGTTCTTC. It is translated as CASSLSRSGRRGRGNEQFF. This chain links TRBV5-4 with TRBJ2-1, with TRBD2 identical over 9 bases. The CDR3 loop spans 19 amino acids. V trimming: 1 base; J trimming: 6 bases; junction bases outside the gene matches: 17. Germline CDR1 SGHNT, CDR2 YYREEE (reference sequence).

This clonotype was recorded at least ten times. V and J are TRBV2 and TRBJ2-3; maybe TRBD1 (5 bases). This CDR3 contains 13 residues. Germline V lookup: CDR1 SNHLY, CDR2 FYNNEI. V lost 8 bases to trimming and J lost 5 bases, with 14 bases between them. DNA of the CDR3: TGTGCCAGCTCCTACAGGTTCGGAGATACGCAGTATTTT. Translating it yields CASSYRFGDTQYF.

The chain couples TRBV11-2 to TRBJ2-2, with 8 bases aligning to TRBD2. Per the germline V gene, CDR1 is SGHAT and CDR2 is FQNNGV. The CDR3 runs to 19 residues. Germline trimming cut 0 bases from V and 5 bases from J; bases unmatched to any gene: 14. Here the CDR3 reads CASSLDPGGINRRTGELFF. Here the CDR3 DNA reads TGTGCCAGCAGCTTAGATCCGGGGGGGATCAACCGGCGGACCGGGGAGCTGTTTTTT.

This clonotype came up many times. CDR3 bases: TGTGCCAGCAGTGAAAGGGACTCTGGAAACACCATATATTTT. It is translated as CASSERDSGNTIYF. The genes are TRBV2 and TRBJ1-3; D unresolved. Trimming left V 2 bases short and J 0 bases short, with 5 bases between. CDR1 and CDR2 (germline): SNHLY, FYNNEI. CDR3 length: 14 residues.

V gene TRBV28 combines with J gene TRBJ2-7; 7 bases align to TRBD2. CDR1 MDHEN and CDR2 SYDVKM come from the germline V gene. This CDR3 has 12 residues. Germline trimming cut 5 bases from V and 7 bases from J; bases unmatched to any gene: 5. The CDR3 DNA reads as TGTGCCAGCAGTACCCTGGGAGGGGAGCAGTACTTC. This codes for CASSTLGGEQYF.

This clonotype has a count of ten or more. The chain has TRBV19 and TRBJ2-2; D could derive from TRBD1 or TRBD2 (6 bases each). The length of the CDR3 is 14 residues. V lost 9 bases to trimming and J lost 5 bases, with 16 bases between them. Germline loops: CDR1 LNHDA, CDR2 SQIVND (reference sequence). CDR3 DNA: TGTGCCAGCAACGGGGGCCCGATTACCGGGGAGCTGTTTTTT. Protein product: CASNGGPITGELFF.

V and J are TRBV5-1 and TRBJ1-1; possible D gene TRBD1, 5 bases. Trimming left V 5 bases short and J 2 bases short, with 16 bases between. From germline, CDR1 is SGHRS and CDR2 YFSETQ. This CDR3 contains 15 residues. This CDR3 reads CASRNALGGNTEAFF. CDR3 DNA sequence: TGCGCCAGCAGGAATGCCCTGGGGGGAAACACTGAAGCTTTCTTT.

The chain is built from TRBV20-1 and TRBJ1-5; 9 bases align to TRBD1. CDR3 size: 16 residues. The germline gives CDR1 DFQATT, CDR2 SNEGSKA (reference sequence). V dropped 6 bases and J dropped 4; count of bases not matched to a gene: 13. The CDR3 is CSAEGQGGGTNQPQHF. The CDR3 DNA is TGCAGTGCCGAGGGACAGGGAGGAGGGACTAATCAGCCCCAGCATTTT.

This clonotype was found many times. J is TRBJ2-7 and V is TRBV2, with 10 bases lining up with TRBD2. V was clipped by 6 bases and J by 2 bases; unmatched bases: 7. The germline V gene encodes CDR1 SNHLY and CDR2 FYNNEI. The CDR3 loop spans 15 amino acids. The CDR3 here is CASSMTSGFPYEQYF. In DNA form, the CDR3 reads TGTGCCAGCAGCATGACTAGCGGGTTTCCCTACGAGCAGTACTTC.

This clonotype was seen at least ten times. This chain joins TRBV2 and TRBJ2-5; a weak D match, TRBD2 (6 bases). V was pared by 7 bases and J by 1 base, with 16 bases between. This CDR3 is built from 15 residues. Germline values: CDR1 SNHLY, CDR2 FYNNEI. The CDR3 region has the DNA TGTGCCAGCACCCCCCTGCGGGGCCGCCAAGAGACCCAGTACTTC. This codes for CASTPLRGRQETQYF.

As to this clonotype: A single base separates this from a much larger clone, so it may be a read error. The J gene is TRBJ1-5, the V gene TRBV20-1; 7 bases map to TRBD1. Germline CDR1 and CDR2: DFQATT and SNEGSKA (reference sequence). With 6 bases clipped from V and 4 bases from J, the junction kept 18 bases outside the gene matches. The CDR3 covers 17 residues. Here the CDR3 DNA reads TGCAGTGCCCTTACCCGGACAGGCGATTATAGAAATCAGCCCCAGCATTTT. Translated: CSALTRTGDYRNQPQHF.

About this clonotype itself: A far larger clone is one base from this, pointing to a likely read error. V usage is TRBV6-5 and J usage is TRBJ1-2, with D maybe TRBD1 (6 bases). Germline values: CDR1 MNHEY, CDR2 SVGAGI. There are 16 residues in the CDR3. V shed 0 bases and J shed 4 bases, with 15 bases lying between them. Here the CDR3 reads CASSYSAGTLTYGYTF. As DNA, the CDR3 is TGTGCCAGCAGTTACTCGGCGGGGACACTAACCTATGGCTACACCTTC.

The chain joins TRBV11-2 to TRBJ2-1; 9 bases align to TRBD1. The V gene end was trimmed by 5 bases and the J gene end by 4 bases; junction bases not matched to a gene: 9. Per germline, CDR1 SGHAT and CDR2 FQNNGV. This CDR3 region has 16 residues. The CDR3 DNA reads TGTGCCAGCAGCCCTCCGGGACAGGGACCTTACAATGAGCAGTTCTTC. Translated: CASSPPGQGPYNEQFF. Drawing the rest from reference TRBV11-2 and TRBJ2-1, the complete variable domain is EAGVAQSPRYKIIEKRQSVAFWCNPISGHATLYWYQQILGQGPKLLIQFQNNGVVDDSQLPKDRFSAERLKGVDSTLKIQPAKLEDSAVYLCASSPPGQGPYNEQFFGPGTRLTVL.